These 20 T cell receptor beta chains share one sample of origin, sequenced in a study of cytomegalovirus exposure and HLA in healthy donors. PCR primers comprised 60 Vbeta and 13 Jbeta primers. Data came from immunoSEQ multiplex PCR; TCRdb stores just in-frame clones and leaves some out. The data hold 95,000 to 110,000 clones, with 73% observed a single time. Material: PBMCs. Every receptor here comes from a man aged 25-40 years in good health and CMV-seronegative.

This clone has a handful of counts. This specimen includes other DNA sequences encoding the same CDR3. The chain couples TRBV10-2 to TRBJ1-4; 7 bases are a match to TRBD1. Germline trimming cut 11 bases from V and 7 bases from J; bases unmatched to any gene: 4. The germline V gene has CDR1 WSHSY and CDR2 SAAADI. The CDR3 covers 11 residues. The CDR3, as DNA: TGCGCCTCCCGGGACAGTGAAAAACTGTTTTTT. It specifies CASRDSEKLFF.

This clone was detected a few times. The rearrangement links TRBV5-4 to TRBJ2-5; TRBD1 matches 7 bases. The CDR3 sequence is 12 residues long. V lost 4 bases to trimming and J lost 4 bases; unmatched junction nucleotides: 1. The germline CDR1 and CDR2 sequences are SGHNT and YYREEE (reference sequence). As DNA, the CDR3 is TGTGCCAGCAGCCGGGACAGAGAGACCCAGTACTTC. It encodes CASSRDRETQYF.

This clone appeared a few times. The chain employs TRBV2 and TRBJ2-2; D is unresolved. The CDR3 has 14 residues. Trimming cost V 0 bases and J 0 bases, with 2 bases left between them. Germline CDR1 SNHLY, CDR2 FYNNEI. The CDR3: CASSEASNTGELFF. CDR3 DNA sequence: TGTGCCAGCAGTGAAGCCTCGAACACCGGGGAGCTGTTTTTT.

This chain joins TRBV5-6 and TRBJ2-7; TRBD2 agrees at 8 bases. Per the germline V gene, CDR1 is SGHDT and CDR2 is YYEEEE. The ends lost 3 bases at V and 6 bases at J; junction bases unmatched: 5. The CDR3 spans 13 residues. CDR3: CASSWGLVGEQYF. DNA for the CDR3: TGTGCCAGCAGCTGGGGACTAGTGGGCGAGCAGTACTTC.

V usage is TRBV4-2 and J usage is TRBJ2-7; 11 nucleotides agree with TRBD2. Germline trimming cut 1 base from V and 2 bases from J; bases unmatched to any gene: 10. The CDR3 has 18 amino acids. Per the germline V gene, CDR1 is LGHNA and CDR2 is YNFKEQ. The DNA of the CDR3 is TGTGCCAGCAGCCAAGCCCCCCCGCTAGCGGGGGGCACCTACGAGCAGTACTTC. This encodes CASSQAPPLAGGTYEQYF.

The V gene is TRBV7-9, the J gene TRBJ2-7; unclear D gene. Germline V gene sequence: CDR1 SEHNR, CDR2 FQNEAQ (reference sequence). There are 14 residues in the CDR3. The V and J ends lost 2 bases and 2 bases respectively, with 10 bases between them. The CDR3 region is CASSLSQVAYEQYF. CDR3 DNA sequence: TGTGCCAGCAGCTTATCCCAGGTAGCCTACGAGCAGTACTTC. Full variable domain (rest looked up from reference TRBV7-9 and TRBJ2-7): DTGVSQNPRHKITKRGQNVTFRCDPISEHNRLYWYRQTLGQGPEFLTYFQNEAQLEKSRLLSDRFSAERPKGSFSTLEIQRTEQGDSAMYLCASSLSQVAYEQYFGPGTRLTVT.

The chain joins TRBV30 to TRBJ2-2; D is ambiguous. V lost 0 bases and J lost 6, with 5 bases in between. Germline V gene data show CDR1 as GTSNPN and CDR2 as SVGIG (reference sequence). The CDR3 is 12 amino acids. The CDR3 coding sequence is TGTGCCTGGAGTGTAAGCTCCGGGGAGCTGTTTTTT. Its protein product is CAWSVSSGELFF. Variable domain in full (rest from reference TRBV30 and TRBJ2-2): SQTIHQWPATLVQPVGSPLSLECTVEGTSNPNLYWYRQAAGRGLQLLFYSVGIGQISSEVPQNLSASRPQDRQFILSSKKLLLSDSGFYLCAWSVSSGELFFGEGSRLTVL.

V is TRBV5-1 and J is TRBJ2-1, with TRBD2 identical over 13 bases. Trimming at V came to 4 bases and at J to 8 bases, leaving 9 bases not matched to a gene. Germline CDR1 SGHRS, CDR2 YFSETQ. The CDR3 sequence is 16 residues long. The DNA for the CDR3 is TGCGCCAGCAGCCGAGAAGGACTAGCGGGAGTCGATGAGCAGTTCTTC. Translating it yields CASSREGLAGVDEQFF.

This chain links TRBV6-5 with TRBJ2-7, with 8 bases fitting TRBD1. The CDR3 loop spans 13 amino acids. Trimming cost V 5 bases and J 3 bases; bases outside gene matches: 3. Germline V gives CDR1 MNHEY, CDR2 SVGAGI. CDR3 protein: CASSRDRGYEQYF. The DNA for the CDR3 is TGTGCCAGCAGTAGAGACAGGGGCTACGAGCAGTACTTC.

The rearrangement joins TRBV6-1 to TRBJ2-7; D uncertain. V was clipped by 4 bases and J by 1 base, with 8 bases between them. The CDR3 runs to 13 residues. Germline loops: CDR1 MNHNS, CDR2 SASEGT. The CDR3 region is CASSAQESYEQYF. The CDR3 DNA follows: TGTGCCAGCAGTGCGCAGGAATCCTACGAGCAGTACTTC.

V and J are TRBV13 and TRBJ2-3; perhaps TRBD2 as D (6 bases). The CDR3 extends over 14 amino acids. CDR1 and CDR2 from the germline V gene are PRHDT and FYEKMQ (reference sequence). The V and J ends lost 1 base and 5 bases respectively, with 10 bases between them. CDR3 residues: CASSLVTAGDTQYF. In nucleotides, the CDR3 is TGTGCCAGCAGCTTAGTGACAGCGGGAGATACGCAGTATTTT. Based on the CDR3 plus reference TRBV13 and TRBJ2-3, the full variable domain is AAGVIQSPRHLIKEKRETATLKCYPIPRHDTVYWYQQGPGQDPQFLISFYEKMQSDKGSIPDRFSAQQFSDYHSELNMSSLELGDSALYFCASSLVTAGDTQYFGPGTRLTVL.

The chain uses TRBV30 and TRBJ2-7; D perhaps matches TRBD2 (7 bases). Trimming took off 0 bases at V and 8 bases at J, with 11 bases between the two ends. Looked up from germline, CDR1 is GTSNPN and CDR2 is SVGIG (reference sequence). The CDR3 sequence is 12 residues long. Here the CDR3 reads CAWSVSGGQQYF. CDR3 nucleotide sequence: TGTGCCTGGAGTGTATCGGGGGGCCAGCAGTACTTC.

The rearrangement links TRBV10-3 to TRBJ2-1; 9 bases are shared with TRBD2. Trimming took 6 bases from V and 7 from J; bases not matched to a gene: 16. This CDR3 comprises 17 residues. Germline V gene data show CDR1 as ENHRY and CDR2 as SYGVKD. CDR3 loop: CAIRRGINAGGANEQFF. CDR3 coding DNA: TGTGCCATCAGACGGGGCATCAATGCGGGGGGGGCTAATGAGCAGTTCTTC.

This sequence joins TRBV5-4 and TRBJ1-1, with 7 bases fitting TRBD1. Losses at the gene ends were 3 bases for V and 5 bases for J; bases not matched to a gene: 7. From germline, CDR1 is SGHNT and CDR2 YYREEE (reference sequence). The CDR3 extends over 14 amino acids. CDR3 sequence: CASSWDQGGTEAFF. DNA for the CDR3: TGTGCCAGCAGCTGGGATCAGGGGGGAACTGAAGCTTTCTTT.

The rearrangement links TRBV5-4 to TRBJ2-2; D is possibly TRBD2 (5 bases). This CDR3 contains 16 residues. V lost 4 bases to trimming and J lost 4 bases, with 17 bases between them. Germline CDR1 SGHNT, CDR2 YYREEE (reference sequence). The CDR3 loop is CASSPSGRRSTGELFF. The CDR3 region has the DNA TGTGCCAGCAGCCCCTCCGGGCGGAGGAGCACCGGGGAGCTGTTTTTT.

CDR3 residues: CASSLTGAGETQYF. CDR3 nucleotides: TGTGCCAGCAGCTTGACAGGGGCTGGAGAGACCCAGTACTTC. The gene calls are TRBV5-4 and TRBJ2-5, with 7 bases lining up with TRBD1. V shed 1 base and J 4 bases; nucleotides not matched to a gene: 4. The CDR3 is 14 amino acids. The germline V gene encodes CDR1 SGHNT and CDR2 YYREEE (reference sequence). The full variable domain, in which reference TRBV5-4 and TRBJ2-5 provide the parts outside the CDR3, is ETGVTQSPTHLIKTRGQQVTLRCSSQSGHNTVSWYQQALGQGPQFIFQYYREEENGRGNFPPRFSGLQFPNYSSELNVNALELDDSALYLCASSLTGAGETQYFGPGTRLLVL.

This chain links TRBV10-3 with TRBJ1-4, with 7 bases that match TRBD1. Germline CDR1 ENHRY, CDR2 SYGVKD. The CDR3 covers 16 residues. Unmatched junction bases numbered 4, after V lost 3 bases and J lost 0 bases. The CDR3 DNA sequence: TGTGCCATCAGTGATACCGGGACAGCAACTAATGAAAAACTGTTTTTT. This codes for CAISDTGTATNEKLFF.

The rearrangement uses TRBV7-6 and TRBJ2-7, with 10 positions matching TRBD2. Germline CDR1 and CDR2: SGHVS and FNYEAQ. The ends lost 3 bases at V and 6 bases at J; junction bases unmatched: 5. The CDR3 consists of 14 residues. DNA for the CDR3: TGTGCCAGCAGCTTGGAGCCTAGCGGGAGCGAGCAGTACTTC. Translating it yields CASSLEPSGSEQYF.

The genes are TRBV27 and TRBJ2-3, with D possibly matching TRBD2 (5 bases). Trimming stripped 6 bases from V and 2 bases from J, with 12 bases between. CDR3 length: 14 residues. Germline CDR1 reads MNHEY; CDR2 reads SMNVEV (reference sequence). In nucleotides, the CDR3 is TGTGCCAGCAGCCCAATGACTAACACAGATACGCAGTATTTT. Translation gives CASSPMTNTDTQYF.

The rearrangement links TRBV27 to TRBJ2-1, with 10 bases lining up with TRBD2. CDR3 length: 15 amino acids. After removal of 6 bases from V and 6 bases from J, the junction contained 8 bases not matched to a gene. Germline V gene sequence: CDR1 MNHEY, CDR2 SMNVEV (reference sequence). CDR3 coding DNA: TGTGCCAGCAGCCGAACTAGCGGGACAGGCAATGAGCAGTTCTTC. Encoded protein: CASSRTSGTGNEQFF.